A selection of T cell receptor beta chains follows, all from one sample in a study of blood T cell repertoires in COVID-19. The data were produced by immunoSEQ multiplex PCR, yet TCRdb's version contains in-frame clones alone and is incomplete. The sample consists of around 94,000 clones, roughly 80% of them appearing once. The sample was peripheral blood. The receptors were sampled from a human donor in a cohort sampled during active COVID-19. The CDR3 runs from the conserved cysteine through the conserved F or W. Fields, in order: J gene, D gene, V gene, clone size, CDR3 protein, CDR3 DNA. D genes are given only for firm matches. Expanded clones are given a class, and other clones once, few, many or no size at all.

j_call: TRBJ1-2
d_call: TRBD1
v_call: TRBV7-8
clone_size: NA
cdr3_aa: CASSQQGAVLGSYGYTF
cdr3_nt: TGTGCCAGCAGCCAACAGGGGGCGGTTTTGGGGAGCTATGGCTACACCTTC

j_call: TRBJ2-7
d_call: TRBD2
v_call: TRBV5-1
clone_size: NA
cdr3_aa: CASSLSSGSTEQYF
cdr3_nt: TGCGCCAGCAGCTTGTCTAGCGGGAGTACTGAGCAGTACTTC

j_call: TRBJ1-2
d_call: NA
v_call: TRBV5-4
clone_size: NA
cdr3_aa: CASRLRGDYGYTF
cdr3_nt: TGTGCCAGCAGGCTTAGGGGTGACTATGGCTACACCTTC

j_call: TRBJ2-5
d_call: NA
v_call: TRBV28
clone_size: NA
cdr3_aa: CASSLYGGGETQYF
cdr3_nt: TGTGCCAGCAGTTTATACGGGGGTGGCGAGACCCAGTACTTC

j_call: TRBJ2-1
d_call: NA
v_call: TRBV9
clone_size: NA
cdr3_aa: CASSPLSASNYNEQFF
cdr3_nt: TGTGCCAGCAGCCCCCTCAGCGCGTCAAACTACAATGAGCAGTTCTTC

j_call: TRBJ2-4
d_call: TRBD1
v_call: TRBV5-6
clone_size: NA
cdr3_aa: CASSSTGTGGQAKNIQYF
cdr3_nt: TGTGCCAGCAGCTCCACCGGGACAGGGGGCCAGGCCAAAAACATTCAGTACTTC

j_call: TRBJ1-1
d_call: NA
v_call: TRBV7-2
clone_size: NA
cdr3_aa: CASSQERVGSEAFF
cdr3_nt: TGTGCCAGCAGCCAGGAGAGGGTTGGTTCTGAAGCTTTCTTT

j_call: TRBJ2-7
d_call: NA
v_call: TRBV18
clone_size: NA
cdr3_aa: CASSPAAGAEQYF
cdr3_nt: TGTGCCAGCTCCCCGGCGGCCGGTGCCGAGCAGTACTTC

j_call: TRBJ2-7
d_call: TRBD2
v_call: TRBV18
clone_size: NA
cdr3_aa: CASSPGSGRTEQYF
cdr3_nt: TGTGCCAGCTCACCCGGTAGCGGGAGGACCGAGCAGTACTTC

j_call: TRBJ2-7
d_call: NA
v_call: TRBV3-1/TRBV3-2
clone_size: once
cdr3_aa: CASSRQGVGSINGEQYF
cdr3_nt: TGTGCCAGCAGCCGCCAAGGGGTTGGGTCCATAAACGGCGAGCAGTACTTC

j_call: TRBJ1-2
d_call: TRBD1
v_call: TRBV18
clone_size: NA
cdr3_aa: CASSPMGIRGTGVGYTF
cdr3_nt: TGTGCCAGCTCACCAATGGGAATTCGCGGGACAGGGGTAGGCTACACCTTC

j_call: TRBJ1-1
d_call: NA
v_call: TRBV6-1
clone_size: NA
cdr3_aa: CASSEAGGAGTEAFF
cdr3_nt: TGTGCCAGCAGTGAAGCTGGCGGGGCCGGCACTGAAGCTTTCTTT

j_call: TRBJ2-1
d_call: NA
v_call: TRBV5-4
clone_size: once
cdr3_aa: CASSLDRYANEQFF
cdr3_nt: TGTGCCAGCAGCTTGGATCGATACGCGAATGAGCAGTTCTTC

j_call: TRBJ2-5
d_call: NA
v_call: TRBV27
clone_size: NA
cdr3_aa: CASSFGGAPQETQYF
cdr3_nt: TGTGCCAGCAGTTTTGGGGGCGCACCACAAGAGACCCAGTACTTC

j_call: TRBJ2-6
d_call: NA
v_call: TRBV19
clone_size: NA
cdr3_aa: CASSLTGTGANVLTF
cdr3_nt: TGTGCCAGTAGCCTAACAGGAACTGGGGCCAACGTCCTGACTTTC

j_call: TRBJ2-7
d_call: TRBD2
v_call: TRBV11-3
clone_size: NA
cdr3_aa: CASSLITSGGEQYF
cdr3_nt: TGTGCCAGCAGCCTTATAACTAGCGGAGGGGAGCAGTACTTC

j_call: TRBJ2-1
d_call: NA
v_call: TRBV11-3
clone_size: few
cdr3_aa: CASSLKRGGANEQFF
cdr3_nt: TGTGCCAGCAGCCTTAAAAGAGGGGGGGCCAATGAGCAGTTCTTC

j_call: TRBJ1-5
d_call: TRBD1
v_call: TRBV6-5
clone_size: NA
cdr3_aa: CASSYNRGRQPQHF
cdr3_nt: TGTGCCAGCAGTTATAACAGGGGAAGGCAGCCCCAGCATTTT

j_call: TRBJ1-2
d_call: TRBD1
v_call: TRBV27
clone_size: NA
cdr3_aa: CASSFRQGDYTF
cdr3_nt: TGTGCCAGCAGTTTTCGACAGGGAGACTACACCTTC

j_call: TRBJ2-7
d_call: TRBD2
v_call: TRBV5-5
clone_size: NA
cdr3_aa: CASTVVPGTSSSYEQYF
cdr3_nt: TGTGCCAGCACCGTTGTCCCGGGGACTAGCAGCTCCTACGAGCAGTACTTC

j_call: TRBJ2-7
d_call: NA
v_call: TRBV7-9
clone_size: once
cdr3_aa: CASSFRGFDEQYF
cdr3_nt: TGTGCCAGCAGCTTCCGGGGTTTCGACGAGCAGTACTTC

j_call: TRBJ2-7
d_call: TRBD2
v_call: TRBV2
clone_size: NA
cdr3_aa: CASSRLAAQYEQYF
cdr3_nt: TGTGCCAGCAGCCGACTAGCGGCCCAGTACGAGCAGTACTTC

j_call: TRBJ1-1
d_call: TRBD1
v_call: TRBV11-1
clone_size: NA
cdr3_aa: CASSPTINPGQGVAFF
cdr3_nt: TGTGCCAGCAGCCCGACGATTAACCCGGGACAGGGGGTAGCTTTCTTT

j_call: TRBJ2-3
d_call: TRBD2
v_call: TRBV10-3
clone_size: NA
cdr3_aa: CAIKGTEFGTNHTDTQYF
cdr3_nt: TGTGCCATCAAAGGGACGGAATTTGGGACTAACCACACAGATACGCAGTATTTT

j_call: TRBJ1-5
d_call: NA
v_call: TRBV7-2
clone_size: once
cdr3_aa: CASSLGGNNQPQHF
cdr3_nt: TGTGCCAGCAGCTTGGGGGGGAACAATCAGCCCCAGCATTTT

j_call: TRBJ2-5
d_call: TRBD1
v_call: TRBV28
clone_size: NA
cdr3_aa: CASSFLGTGGLETQYF
cdr3_nt: TGTGCCAGCAGTTTCCTGGGGACAGGGGGCTTAGAGACCCAGTACTTC

j_call: TRBJ1-4
d_call: NA
v_call: TRBV18
clone_size: NA
cdr3_aa: CASSPLTYDEKLFF
cdr3_nt: TGTGCCAGCTCACCGCTGACTTATGATGAAAAACTGTTTTTT

j_call: TRBJ2-7
d_call: TRBD2
v_call: TRBV5-1
clone_size: NA
cdr3_aa: CASSLRGLGFSYEQYF
cdr3_nt: TGCGCCAGCAGCTTGCGGGGACTAGGGTTTTCCTACGAGCAGTACTTC

j_call: TRBJ2-7
d_call: TRBD1
v_call: TRBV20-1
clone_size: NA
cdr3_aa: CRPTGAYEQYF
cdr3_nt: TGCAGGCCGACAGGGGCCTACGAGCAGTACTTC

j_call: TRBJ2-7
d_call: TRBD2
v_call: TRBV7-9
clone_size: NA
cdr3_aa: CASSFVAGGLMVYEQYF
cdr3_nt: TGTGCCAGCAGCTTCGTAGCGGGAGGCCTCATGGTCTACGAGCAGTACTTC